The rows below give T cell receptor beta chains drawn from one sample of a study of blood T cell repertoires in COVID-19. Clones were sequenced by immunoSEQ multiplex PCR, and TCRdb holds only the in-frame ones, with some missing. Altogether about 150,000 clones are present, 80% to 85% being singletons, with the ten largest covering 8%. Sequenced: PBMCs or T cells enriched from blood (not recorded which). These receptors were obtained from a woman in her forties or fifties who had recovered from COVID-19. CDR3s include the opening cysteine and the closing phenylalanine or tryptophan. D genes are given only for firm matches. The size entry is marked missing in some rows and otherwise reads once, few, many or a size class.

d_call,clone_size,v_call,j_call,cdr3_nt,cdr3_aa
TRBD1,NA,TRBV13,TRBJ1-1,TGTGCCAGCAGCCTCGGGACAGGTCGTCTGGTTTTCTTT,CASSLGTGRLVFF
TRBD1,NA,TRBV9,TRBJ1-4,TGTGCCAGCAGTCGCTCAGGGGGCCGAGAAAAACTGTTTTTT,CASSRSGGREKLFF
NA,NA,TRBV5-1,TRBJ2-7,TGCGCCAGCAGCTTAACCACCACGGCAGGGTTCTCCTACGAGCAGTACTTC,CASSLTTTAGFSYEQYF
TRBD2,NA,TRBV2,TRBJ2-3,TGTGCCAGCATAGCCCCGGGACTAGGACAACCAGATACGCAGTATTTT,CASIAPGLGQPDTQYF
NA,once,TRBV21-1,TRBJ2-7,TGTGCCAGACATGAAAAACAGGTGCCCTCCTACGAGCAGTACTTC,CARHEKQVPSYEQYF
NA,NA,TRBV4-2,TRBJ1-3,TGTGCCAGCAGCCAAGAGCTGCGGCAGCCCCGCTCTGGAAACACCATATATTTT,CASSQELRQPRSGNTIYF
NA,NA,TRBV7-2,TRBJ1-1,TGTGCCAGCAGCTTAGGGGGCGGGAGGGGCACTGAAGCTTTCTTT,CASSLGGGRGTEAFF
TRBD1,NA,TRBV18,TRBJ1-2,TGTGCCAGCTCAGCCTTAACAGGGGAAGCGAGCACCTTC,CASSALTGEASTF
TRBD1,NA,TRBV7-9,TRBJ1-1,TGTGCCAGCAGCTTAGGGACAGGGCGACGCGCTTTCTTT,CASSLGTGRRAFF
NA,NA,TRBV3-1/TRBV3-2,TRBJ1-2,TGTGCCAGCAGCCCGGACACCTCTAACTATGGCTACACCTTC,CASSPDTSNYGYTF
NA,NA,TRBV2,TRBJ1-4,TGTGCCAGCAGTGTCGGGGGGCGCAGTGAAAAACTGTTTTTT,CASSVGGRSEKLFF
NA,NA,TRBV6-4,TRBJ2-1,TGTGCCAGCAGTGACTCTAGGTGGGCCAATGAGCAGTTCTTC,CASSDSRWANEQFF
NA,NA,TRBV4-1,TRBJ1-2,TGCGCCAGCAGCGGACGGACAGACTCTCTCTATGGCTACACCTTC,CASSGRTDSLYGYTF
NA,NA,TRBV9,TRBJ1-1,TGTGCCAGCAGCGCGGACACTGAAGCTTTCTTT,CASSADTEAFF
NA,NA,TRBV20-1,TRBJ1-1,TGCAGTGCTAGTCCCCAAGCAACCAGGAGGGCTTTCTTT,CSASPQATRRAFF
NA,NA,TRBV18,TRBJ1-1,TGTGCCAGCTCACCAAATGAGGGCACTGAAGCTTTCTTT,CASSPNEGTEAFF
NA,NA,TRBV7-2,TRBJ2-5,TGTGCCAGCAGCTTATCTTTCACCCAGTACTTC,CASSLSFTQYF
TRBD1,once,TRBV5-1,TRBJ2-7,TGCGCCAGCAGCTTGACAGGGGGTGTCTACGAGCAGTACTTC,CASSLTGGVYEQYF
TRBD2,few,TRBV27,TRBJ2-1,TGTGCCAGCAGTTTGAGAGGGCTAGCGGGGGGTTACAATGAGCAGTTCTTC,CASSLRGLAGGYNEQFF
TRBD1,NA,TRBV6-2/TRBV6-3,TRBJ2-7,TGTGCCAGCAGCGGGACAGGATATTACGAGCAGTACTTC,CASSGTGYYEQYF
NA,NA,TRBV2,TRBJ1-4,TGTGCCAGCAGTGGAGGGGAGGGGACTGAAAAACTGTTTTTT,CASSGGEGTEKLFF
TRBD1,NA,TRBV10-3,TRBJ2-7,TGTGCCATCAGCACCGGGACAGGGGGAACCTACGAGCAGTACTTC,CAISTGTGGTYEQYF
TRBD1,NA,TRBV2,TRBJ1-1,TGTGCCAGCAGTACAGGGGGCACTAGGACTGAAGCTTTCTTT,CASSTGGTRTEAFF
NA,NA,TRBV9,TRBJ1-1,TGTGCCAGCAGCGTAGAAGGGAGGGCCACTGAAGCTTTCTTT,CASSVEGRATEAFF
NA,NA,TRBV4-3,TRBJ1-3,TGCGCCAGCAGCCAGACATTGACCGCTGGAAACACCATATATTTT,CASSQTLTAGNTIYF
NA,NA,TRBV27,TRBJ2-5,TGTGCCAGCAGTTTATCGGTAGACAGCGCCCAAGAGACCCAGTACTTC,CASSLSVDSAQETQYF
TRBD2,NA,TRBV6-5,TRBJ2-1,TGTGCCAGCACGGGGCTAGCGGACAATGAGCAGTTCTTC,CASTGLADNEQFF
TRBD2,NA,TRBV25-1,TRBJ2-3,TGTGCCAGCATTTCAGCGGGGAGTCATACGCAGTATTTT,CASISAGSHTQYF
NA,NA,TRBV4-1,TRBJ2-5,TGCGCCAGCAGCCGAGTACTAGGATCCCAAGAGACCCAGTACTTC,CASSRVLGSQETQYF
NA,NA,TRBV4-1,TRBJ2-3,TGCGCCAGCAGCCAAGAGGTTTTAGGAGGATTCGATACGCAGTATTTT,CASSQEVLGGFDTQYF
TRBD2,NA,TRBV5-1,TRBJ2-2,TGCGCCAGCAGCTACGCTTCTGGGACTAGCGGGAGACCCGGGGAGCTGTTTTTT,CASSYASGTSGRPGELFF
NA,NA,TRBV29-1,TRBJ1-1,TGCAGCGTTGTAGTTCAGGGTAACACTGAAGCTTTCTTT,CSVVVQGNTEAFF
NA,NA,TRBV10-2,TRBJ1-2,TGCGCCAGCACGTTGGCAGGAACTAACTATGGCTACACCTTC,CASTLAGTNYGYTF
NA,NA,TRBV7-9,TRBJ1-1,TGTGCCAGCAGCTTAGTTGGGGGGAGCACTGAAGCTTTCTTT,CASSLVGGSTEAFF
NA,NA,TRBV24-1,TRBJ1-5,TGTGCCACCAGTGACGGTCAGGGTGATCGTCAGCCCCAGCATTTT,CATSDGQGDRQPQHF
NA,NA,TRBV5-1,TRBJ1-3,TGCGCCAGCAGCTTGGGTTCATCTGGAAACACCATATATTTT,CASSLGSSGNTIYF
TRBD2,NA,TRBV18,TRBJ2-1,TGTGCCAGCTCACCCGTTGGCGGGGGGGCCCTCAGGGAGCAGTTCTTC,CASSPVGGGALREQFF
NA,NA,TRBV7-9,TRBJ2-1,TGTGCCAGCAGCTTCTGGCAGGGTAGGATAAATGAGCAGTTCTTC,CASSFWQGRINEQFF
TRBD1,NA,TRBV19,TRBJ2-2,TGTGCCAGTAGTCGGACAGGGGTGGGCACCGGGGAGCTGTTTTTT,CASSRTGVGTGELFF
NA,NA,TRBV18,TRBJ1-2,TGTGCCAGCTCACCACCACAGGGCCATGGCTACACCTTC,CASSPPQGHGYTF
TRBD1,NA,TRBV7-2,TRBJ2-3,TGTGCCAGCAGCCCCGACTTACAGGGGAATACGCAGTATTTT,CASSPDLQGNTQYF
NA,NA,TRBV11-2,TRBJ2-1,TGTGCCAGCACCCGGGTAGAAAATGAGCAGTTCTTC,CASTRVENEQFF
TRBD1,few,TRBV2,TRBJ1-1,TGTGCCAGCAGTCCACAGGGGGCAGGGAACACTGAAGCTTTCTTT,CASSPQGAGNTEAFF
TRBD1,NA,TRBV7-2,TRBJ1-1,TGTGCCAGCAGCCCGGGACAGGGACACACTGAAGCTTTCTTT,CASSPGQGHTEAFF
NA,NA,TRBV10-3,TRBJ1-2,TGTGCCATCAGCCATAAGGGGGATGGCGGCTACACCTTC,CAISHKGDGGYTF
TRBD2,NA,TRBV28,TRBJ2-2,TGTGCCAGCACGACTAGCGGGAGGGAACTGTTGAAGCTGTTTTTT,CASTTSGRELLKLFF
TRBD1,NA,TRBV2,TRBJ1-4,TGTGCCAGCAGCCCGGGACAGGCCCCAACTAATGAAAAACTGTTTTTT,CASSPGQAPTNEKLFF
NA,NA,TRBV14,TRBJ2-7,TGTGCCAGCAGCCAAGGTGCGGCGCTCGAGCAGTACTTC,CASSQGAALEQYF
TRBD2,NA,TRBV19,TRBJ2-2,TGTGCCAGTAGTCCCCCCGGGACTAGCGGGGGGGCCAGCGGGGAGCTGTTTTTT,CASSPPGTSGGASGELFF
NA,NA,TRBV19,TRBJ1-3,TGTGCCAGTACCTCAGGCCGGACAATTCTCGCTGGAAACACCATATATTTT,CASTSGRTILAGNTIYF
TRBD2,NA,TRBV10-3,TRBJ2-3,TGTGCCATTGGACTAGCCGGCACAGATACGCAGTATTTT,CAIGLAGTDTQYF
TRBD1,NA,TRBV4-3,TRBJ1-1,TGCGCCAGCAGCCAAGATATAGGGGGCGCGGGCACTGAAGCTTTCTTT,CASSQDIGGAGTEAFF
NA,NA,TRBV18,TRBJ1-1,TGTGCCAGCTCACCTGGGGGCGGAGGAAACACTGAAGCTTTCTTT,CASSPGGGGNTEAFF
TRBD1,NA,TRBV6-5,TRBJ1-2,TGTGCCAGCAGTTCTTGGACAGGGCCCCATGGCTACACCTTC,CASSSWTGPHGYTF
TRBD1,NA,TRBV7-3,TRBJ2-1,TGTGCCAGCAGCTTAATAGGGGGCAACAATGAGCAGTTCTTC,CASSLIGGNNEQFF
TRBD1,NA,TRBV6-1,TRBJ1-4,TGTGCCAGCAGTGAGGGACAGGGGGCAGTTGGTGAAAAACTGTTTTTT,CASSEGQGAVGEKLFF
NA,NA,TRBV14,TRBJ2-7,TGTGCCAGCAGCCGAGGGACACTGTACGAGCAGTACTTC,CASSRGTLYEQYF
NA,NA,TRBV7-2,TRBJ2-3,TGTGCCAGCAGCGGAGAAACGCGGAGGGTATCAGATACGCAGTATTTT,CASSGETRRVSDTQYF
TRBD1,NA,TRBV10-3,TRBJ1-2,TGTGCCATCAGTGAGGAGGGGGCTATGGGCTACACCTTC,CAISEEGAMGYTF